This T cell receptor beta chain was identified in a study of graft-versus-host responses after intestinal transplantation. Points from the study as a whole: Among recipient marrow samples, GvH clones were found; some appeared first in ileum or blood.

On this clone itself: The target antigen is unknown.

CDR1 and CDR2 (germline): ENHRY, SYGVKD. The CDR3 spans 15 residues. The V end lost 2 bases, the J end lost 0 bases, and 8 bases lay between the germline ends. The assay was immunoSEQ multiplex PCR, and TCRdb's table has in-frame clones only and misses some. Seen here are 50,000 to 75,000 clones, 90% to 95% observed once, and the top ten hold 0.38%. This receptor was identified in a human donor who was the organ donor for an intestinal transplant. The chain recombines TRBV10-3 with TRBJ1-3; D gene uncertain. The sample in question was unstimulated CD4+ T cells sorted from spleen or lymph node cells, obtained before transplant. CDR3 protein: CAISETVHSGNTIYF. The DNA for the CDR3 is TGTGCCATCAGTGAGACAGTCCACTCTGGAAACACCATATATTTT.